This T cell receptor beta chain was captured in a study of blood T cell repertoires in COVID-19. About the research overall: Samples taken during acute and convalescent COVID-19 were collected in the United States, Italy and Spain.

Followed over time, Seattle patients had been enrolled while infection was active. As processed by the authors: Cell counts per sample came from amplifying reference gene primers. Sequencing was performed with immunoSEQ multiplex PCR; in TCRdb, only in-frame clones are kept and a portion is missing. Clonal size and the V and J genes are those of that table, whereas D and trimming came from the DNA. The repertoire holds around 60,000 clones, with 84% as singletons. Germline V gives CDR1 MNHEY, CDR2 SVGAGI. This CDR3 contains 13 residues. This receptor was obtained from a man in his fifties or sixties with COVID-19, enrolled during active disease. The genes are TRBV6-5 and TRBJ1-4, with 9 bases lining up with TRBD1. Input material: peripheral blood. For the CDR3, the DNA is TGTGCTAGTACAGGGGGCGCAAGGGAAAAACTGTTTTTT. This sequence encodes CASTGGAREKLFF.